This T cell receptor (beta chain) was documented in a study of cytomegalovirus exposure and HLA in healthy donors. The data were produced by immunoSEQ multiplex PCR, yet TCRdb's version contains in-frame clones alone and is incomplete. The top ten hold less than 6% of the sample, which has around 52,000 clones, 85% to 95% seen once. Germline CDR1 is SGHTA and CDR2 is FQGNSA. This CDR3 is built from 12 residues. V dropped 5 bases and J dropped 1 base, with 2 bases sitting between them. The chain employs TRBV7-2 and TRBJ2-2, with no clear D. Sequenced input: PBMCs. The clonotype was recovered from a woman aged 18-29 years in good health and CMV-seronegative. The CDR3 nucleotides are TGTGCCAGCAGCCTGAACACCGGGGAGCTGTTTTTT. Translation: CASSLNTGELFF.